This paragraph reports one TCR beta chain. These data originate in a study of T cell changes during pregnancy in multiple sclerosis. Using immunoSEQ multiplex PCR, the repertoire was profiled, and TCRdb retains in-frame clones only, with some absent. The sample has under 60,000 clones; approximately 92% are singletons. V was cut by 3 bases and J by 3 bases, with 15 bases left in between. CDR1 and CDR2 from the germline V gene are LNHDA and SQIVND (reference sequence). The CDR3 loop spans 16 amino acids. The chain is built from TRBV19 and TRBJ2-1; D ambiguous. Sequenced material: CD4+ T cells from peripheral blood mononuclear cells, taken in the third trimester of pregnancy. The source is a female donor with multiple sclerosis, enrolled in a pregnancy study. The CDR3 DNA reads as TGTGCCAGTAGTATCTCGTTCAGGTCATACTACAATGAGCAGTTCTTC. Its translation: CASSISFRSYYNEQFF.